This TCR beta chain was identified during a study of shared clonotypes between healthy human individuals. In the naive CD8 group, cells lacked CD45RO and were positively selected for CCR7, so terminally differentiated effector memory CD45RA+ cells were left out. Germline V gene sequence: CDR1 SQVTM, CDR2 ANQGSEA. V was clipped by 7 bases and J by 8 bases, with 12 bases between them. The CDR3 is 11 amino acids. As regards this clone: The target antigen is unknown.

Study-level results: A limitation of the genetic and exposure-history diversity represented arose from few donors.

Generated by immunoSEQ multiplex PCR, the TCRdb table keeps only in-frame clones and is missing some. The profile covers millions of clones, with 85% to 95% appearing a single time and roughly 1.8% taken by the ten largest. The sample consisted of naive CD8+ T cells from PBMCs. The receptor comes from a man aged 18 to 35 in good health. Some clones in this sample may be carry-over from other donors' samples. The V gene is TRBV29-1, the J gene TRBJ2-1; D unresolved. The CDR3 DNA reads TGCAGCGGCCTGATAGGGCATGAGCAGTTCTTC. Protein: CSGLIGHEQFF.